This T cell receptor beta chain was recovered during a study of cytomegalovirus exposure and HLA in healthy donors. Study conclusions and caveats: In vitro, three CMV-associated chains proved specific for CMV antigens. Cytomegalovirus status was reportedly diagnosed by the classifier with high sensitivity and specificity. A later analysis revealed that TCR association rates differed between HLA loci, peaking at DRB1 and bottoming out at HLA-C.

V lost 6 bases to trimming and J lost 2 bases; unmatched junction nucleotides: 5. The germline gives CDR1 MNHNS, CDR2 SASEGT. CDR3 length: 14 amino acids. Nominally healthy donors provided the samples, though records likely missed some immune exposures. Primers for the PCR totalled 60 Vbeta and 13 Jbeta. The method was immunoSEQ multiplex PCR; TCRdb's version includes in-frame clones alone and lacks a portion of them. The data hold 150,000 to 200,000 clones, with 55% to 80% observed a single time. With regard to this clone: Its matching antigen is unknown.

The sequenced material came from PBMCs. The chain carries TRBV6-1 and TRBJ2-7, with 9 bases aligning to TRBD2. This TCR was recovered from a woman aged 18 to 35 in good health and CMV-seropositive. This CDR3 is CASSTGTSTYEQYF. CDR3 bases: TGTGCCAGCAGCACCGGGACTAGCACCTACGAGCAGTACTTC.